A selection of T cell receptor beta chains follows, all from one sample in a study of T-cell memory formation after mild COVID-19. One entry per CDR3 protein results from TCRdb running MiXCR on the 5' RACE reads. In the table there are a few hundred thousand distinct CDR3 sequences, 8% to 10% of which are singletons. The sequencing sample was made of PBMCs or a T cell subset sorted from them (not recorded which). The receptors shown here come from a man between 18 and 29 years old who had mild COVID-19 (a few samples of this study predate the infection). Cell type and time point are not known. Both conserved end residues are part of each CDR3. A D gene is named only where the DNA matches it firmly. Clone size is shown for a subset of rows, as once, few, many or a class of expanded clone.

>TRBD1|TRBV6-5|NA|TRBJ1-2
CASRTGQGAGYGYTF
TGTGCCAGCAGAACTGGACAGGGGGCCGGCTATGGCTACACCTTC
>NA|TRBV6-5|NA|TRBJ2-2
CASSAGLGTVTGELFF
TGTGCCAGCAGTGCCGGACTCGGGACGGTTACGGGGGAGCTGTTTTTT
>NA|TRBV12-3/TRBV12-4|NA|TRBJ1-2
CASSLVEGRDGYTF
TGTGCCAGCAGTTTGGTGGAGGGCAGGGATGGCTACACCTTC
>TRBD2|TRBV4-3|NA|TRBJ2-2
CASSHERGGPINTGELFF
TGCGCCAGCAGCCACGAGCGGGGGGGTCCCATAAACACCGGGGAGCTGTTTTTT
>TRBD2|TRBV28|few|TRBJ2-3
CASSGLAGGSLTDTQYF
TGTGCCAGCAGCGGACTAGCGGGGGGTTCCCTTACAGATACGCAGTATTTT
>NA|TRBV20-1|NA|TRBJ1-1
CSARVWGAGTEAFF
TGCAGTGCTAGAGTTTGGGGGGCAGGGACTGAAGCTTTCTTT
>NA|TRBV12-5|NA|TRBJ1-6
CASGLPGWDSPLHF
TGTGCTAGTGGTTTACCGGGGTGGGACTCACCCCTCCACTTT
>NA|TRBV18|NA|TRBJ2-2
CASSPPVPTGELFF
TGTGCCAGCTCACCACCGGTTCCCACCGGGGAGCTGTTTTTT
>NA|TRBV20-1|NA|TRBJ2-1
CSAQDGGLSYNEQFF
TGCAGTGCTCAGGACGGCGGACTCTCCTACAATGAGCAGTTCTTC
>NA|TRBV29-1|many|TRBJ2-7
CSVLRTDYEQYF
TGCAGCGTGCTCCGGACAGACTACGAGCAGTACTTC
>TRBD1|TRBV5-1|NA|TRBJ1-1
CASSTLSRGDTEAFF
TGCGCCAGCAGCACACTATCCAGGGGGGATACTGAAGCTTTCTTT
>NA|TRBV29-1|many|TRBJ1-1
CSVSSKAEAFF
TGCAGCGTAAGTTCGAAGGCTGAAGCTTTCTTT
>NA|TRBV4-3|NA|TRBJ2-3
CASSLQFTSTDTQYF
TGCGCCAGCAGCCTTCAGTTTACTAGCACAGATACGCAGTATTTT
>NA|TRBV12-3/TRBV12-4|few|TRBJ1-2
CASASDKADGYTF
TGTGCCAGCGCCTCGGACAAGGCGGATGGCTACACCTTC
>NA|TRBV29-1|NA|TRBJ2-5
CSGLVRQNQETQYF
TGCAGCGGTCTGGTCCGGCAGAACCAAGAGACCCAGTACTTC
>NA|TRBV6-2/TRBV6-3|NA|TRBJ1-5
CASKRENQPQHF
TGTGCCAGCAAACGGGAGAATCAGCCCCAGCATTTT
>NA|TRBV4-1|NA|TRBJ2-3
CASSPSYTTDTQYF
TGCGCCAGCAGCCCTTCTTATACCACAGATACGCAGTATTTT
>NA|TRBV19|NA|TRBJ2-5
CASSIDLLTQETQYF
TGTGCCAGTAGTATAGATTTACTGACTCAAGAGACCCAGTACTTC
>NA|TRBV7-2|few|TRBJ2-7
CASSLIPGRTGMGGQYF
TGTGCCAGCAGCTTAATCCCGGGTCGAACTGGAATGGGGGGGCAGTACTTC
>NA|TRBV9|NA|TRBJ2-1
CASSVGRGNNEQFF
TGTGCCAGCAGCGTAGGGAGGGGGAACAATGAGCAGTTCTTC
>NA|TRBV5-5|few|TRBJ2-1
CASSLADPRSGQFF
TGTGCCAGCAGCTTGGCAGATCCCAGGTCGGGGCAGTTCTTC
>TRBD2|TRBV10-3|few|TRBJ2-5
CAISPGLEETQYF
TGTGCCATCAGCCCGGGACTAGAAGAGACCCAGTACTTC
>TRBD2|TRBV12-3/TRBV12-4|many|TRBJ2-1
CARTSGGANEQFF
TGTGCCAGAACTAGCGGGGGGGCTAATGAGCAGTTCTTC
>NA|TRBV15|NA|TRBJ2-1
CATSVGNEQFF
TGTGCCACCAGCGTGGGGAATGAGCAGTTCTTC
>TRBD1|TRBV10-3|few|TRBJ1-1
CAIRDRGSTEAFF
TGTGCCATCAGGGACAGGGGATCGACTGAAGCTTTCTTT
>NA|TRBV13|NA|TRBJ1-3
CASSFGHGSGNTIYF
TGTGCCAGCAGCTTCGGACACGGCTCTGGAAACACCATATATTTT
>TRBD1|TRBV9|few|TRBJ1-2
CASSPRPGQGHYGYTF
TGTGCCAGCAGCCCCCGCCCGGGACAGGGTCACTATGGCTACACCTTC
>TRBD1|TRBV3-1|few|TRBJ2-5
CASSETGGEGETQYF
TGTGCCAGCAGCGAGACAGGGGGAGAGGGAGAGACCCAGTACTTC
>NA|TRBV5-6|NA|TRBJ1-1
CASSLMSGTEAFF
TGTGCCAGCAGCTTGATGTCGGGCACTGAAGCTTTCTTT
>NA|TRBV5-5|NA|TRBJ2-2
CASSPGDRSSGELFF
TGTGCCAGCAGCCCGGGAGACAGGTCCTCCGGGGAGCTGTTTTTT
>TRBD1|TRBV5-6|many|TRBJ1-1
CASSPDGGTGDTEAFF
TGTGCCAGCAGCCCCGACGGGGGCACAGGGGACACTGAAGCTTTCTTT
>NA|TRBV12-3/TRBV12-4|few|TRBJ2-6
CASRRAADGANVLTF
TGTGCCAGCAGACGAGCAGCCGATGGGGCCAACGTCCTGACTTTC
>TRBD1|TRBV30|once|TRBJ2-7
CAWRGTGLTYEQYF
TGTGCCTGGAGAGGGACAGGGTTGACCTACGAGCAGTACTTC
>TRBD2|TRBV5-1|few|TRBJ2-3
CASSWGPDGGGDTDTQYF
TGCGCCAGCAGCTGGGGCCCTGACGGCGGGGGTGACACAGATACGCAGTATTTT
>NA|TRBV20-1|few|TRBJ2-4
CSASSVAKNIQYF
TGCAGTGCTAGTTCTGTAGCCAAAAACATTCAGTACTTC
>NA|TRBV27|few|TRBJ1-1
CASSFSYHSRGTEAFF
TGTGCCAGCAGTTTTAGCTACCACAGCCGGGGCACTGAAGCTTTCTTT